The source of this T cell receptor beta chain is a study of T cell changes during pregnancy in multiple sclerosis. Assay used: immunoSEQ multiplex PCR; TCRdb lists only in-frame clones, some missing. Here the sample spans around 59,000 clones, around 93% being singletons. Germline CDR1 is SGDLS and CDR2 is YYNGEE. CDR3 size: 15 residues. J lost 4 bases, V lost 3 bases, and 8 bases had no gene match. The chain recombines TRBV9 with TRBJ1-2; 8 bases match TRBD1. The TCR originated in a female donor with multiple sclerosis, enrolled in a pregnancy study. Sequenced here: CD8+ T cells from peripheral blood mononuclear cells, sampled in the second trimester of pregnancy. As DNA, the CDR3 is TGTGCCAGCAGCGCGTCAGGGGGCCTAGGCTATGGCTACACCTTC. Protein sequence: CASSASGGLGYGYTF. Filled out from reference TRBV9 and TRBJ1-2, the complete variable domain reads DSGVTQTPKHLITATGQRVTLRCSPRSGDLSVYWYQQSLDQGLQFLIQYYNGEERAKGNILERFSAQQFPDLHSELNLSSLELGDSALYFCASSASGGLGYGYTFGSGTRLTVV.